The 24 T cell receptor beta chains given below trace back to one sample, sequenced in a study of high-grade serous ovarian cancer treatment subgroups. The tumor samples were collected prior to definitive surgery or chemotherapy. Sequencing was performed with immunoSEQ multiplex PCR; in TCRdb, only in-frame clones are kept and a portion is missing. The data show 12,000 or so clones, over 75% seen once. Sequenced input: tumor tissue. These receptors originate from a human donor with high-grade serous ovarian cancer.

The V and J genes are TRBV11-2 and TRBJ2-7, with 9 bases aligning to TRBD1. Germline CDR1 reads SGHAT; CDR2 reads FQNNGV. The CDR3 has 15 residues. V was pared by 3 bases and J by 3 bases, with 6 bases of the junction left unmatched. In nucleotides, the CDR3 is TGTGCCAGCAGCTTGGGGACAGGGAATATCTACGAGCAGTACGTC. The encoded protein is CASSLGTGNIYEQYV.

The genes are TRBV25-1 and TRBJ2-5; TRBD2 is a possible D gene (6 bases). Deletions cut 6 bases from V and 5 bases from J, with 10 bases between. The CDR3 loop spans 12 amino acids. Germline V gene sequence: CDR1 MGHDK, CDR2 SYGVNS. Here the CDR3 reads CASRRLDETQYF. CDR3 coding DNA: TGTGCCAGCAGACGACTAGATGAGACCCAGTACTTC.

V gene TRBV7-9 combines with J gene TRBJ2-1, with D unresolved. CDR3 size: 16 residues. V dropped 4 bases and J dropped 7 bases, with 20 bases sitting between them. The germline V gene has CDR1 SEHNR and CDR2 FQNEAQ (reference sequence). The CDR3 DNA reads as TGTGCCAGCAGCTCTCCCCGGCAGGCCGTTGGGAATGAGCAGTTCTTC. This sequence encodes CASSSPRQAVGNEQFF.

V usage is TRBV5-1 and J usage is TRBJ2-3; 8 bases line up with TRBD2. Unmatched junction bases numbered 9, after V lost 0 bases and J lost 6 bases. The CDR3 contains 16 residues. Per the germline V gene, CDR1 is SGHRS and CDR2 is YFSETQ. The CDR3 DNA sequence: TGCGCCAGCAGCTTGGCCCCAGCGGGGGTGGGGGATACGCAGTATTTT. Translated, it gives CASSLAPAGVGDTQYF.

This clone was seen a handful of times. The chain couples TRBV27 to TRBJ2-7; the match to TRBD1 covers 8 bases. J was trimmed by 4 bases and V by 2 bases; bases with no gene match: 7. Germline assignment: CDR1 MNHEY and CDR2 SMNVEV (reference sequence). The CDR3 length is 15 residues. The CDR3 DNA sequence: TGTGCCAGCAGTTTACCAGGGGGCTTTATGTACGAGCAGTACGTC. Its protein product is CASSLPGGFMYEQYV.

This clone has a single count. This chain connects TRBV10-3 to TRBJ2-3; no reliable D call. In germline, CDR1 is ENHRY, CDR2 SYGVKD. The CDR3 length is 17 residues. V was cut by 6 bases and J by 3 bases, with 22 bases left in between. CDR3 sequence: CAISVGIQLGMTDTQYF. The CDR3 nucleotides read TGTGCCATCAGCGTGGGGATCCAGTTGGGGATGACAGATACGCAGTATTTT.

This clone was counted between two and nine times. This chain uses TRBV7-8 with TRBJ1-5; TRBD1 might be the D (6 bases). The germline gives CDR1 SGHVS, CDR2 FQNEAQ. The CDR3 extends over 14 amino acids. Trimming took off 5 bases at V and 4 bases at J, with 12 bases between the two ends. Here the CDR3 DNA reads TGTGCCAGCAGCCCCGGACAGCCGAATCAGCCCCAGCATTTT. Translation gives CASSPGQPNQPQHF.

The chain couples TRBV2 to TRBJ2-3; D uncertain. V lost 6 bases and J lost 2, with 3 bases in between. Germline CDR1 reads SNHLY; CDR2 reads FYNNEI. CDR3 size: 11 residues. CDR3: CASSYTDTQYF. In DNA, the CDR3 is TGTGCCAGCAGCTACACAGATACGCAGTATTTT.

The chain links TRBV7-9 to TRBJ2-4, with 16 positions matching TRBD2. Germline lookup yields CDR1 SEHNR and CDR2 FQNEAQ (reference sequence). The length of the CDR3 is 18 residues. V was pared by 6 bases and J by 0 bases, with 5 bases of the junction left unmatched. CDR3 protein: CASRPGLAGGRAKNIQYF. In DNA, the CDR3 is TGTGCCAGCAGACCGGGACTAGCGGGGGGGCGAGCCAAAAACATTCAGTACTTC.

The chain combines TRBV15 with TRBJ1-5; D remains ambiguous. Trimming left V 5 bases short and J 5 bases short, with 10 bases between. This CDR3 is 13 amino acids long. The V gene's germline CDR1 is LNHNV and CDR2 YYDKDF (reference sequence). The CDR3, as DNA: TGTGCCACCAGCGGCGGGAGAGATCAGCCCCAGCATTTT. It encodes CATSGGRDQPQHF.

This chain connects TRBV29-1 to TRBJ2-5, with 10 positions matching TRBD2. The J call is uncertain, as TRBJ2-7 better fits the DNA end. The length of the CDR3 is 13 residues. CDR1 is SQVTM, CDR2 ANQGSEA, per germline. CDR3 DNA sequence: TGCAGCGTTGATCTAGCGGGAGATTACGAGCAGTACTTC. Its translation is CSVDLAGDYEQYF.

V is TRBV7-2 and J is TRBJ2-1; 11 bases are a match to TRBD2. Germline V lookup: CDR1 SGHTA, CDR2 FQGNSA. Trimming cost V 1 base and J 4 bases; bases outside gene matches: 9. This CDR3 region has 18 residues. Here the CDR3 reads CASSLGASGGPLYNEQFF. In DNA form, the CDR3 reads TGTGCCAGCAGCTTAGGGGCTAGCGGGGGGCCACTATACAATGAGCAGTTCTTC.

The genes are TRBV5-6 and TRBJ1-2; D gene unclear. The V gene lost 0 bases and the J gene lost 6 bases, with 3 bases spanning the gap. Germline assignment: CDR1 SGHDT and CDR2 YYEEEE. The CDR3 covers 11 residues. CDR3 region: CASSLENGYTF. In DNA, the CDR3 is TGTGCCAGCAGCTTGGAGAATGGCTACACCTTC.

The chain recombines TRBV2 with TRBJ1-5; unclear D gene. V dropped 11 bases and J dropped 0 bases, with 20 bases sitting between them. Germline lookup yields CDR1 SNHLY and CDR2 FYNNEI. The CDR3 loop spans 16 amino acids. This CDR3 reads CASQGGTPYSNQPQHF. In DNA form, the CDR3 reads TGTGCCTCCCAAGGAGGAACCCCATATAGCAATCAGCCCCAGCATTTT.

The chain is built from TRBV12-5 and TRBJ1-1, with D possibly being TRBD1 (6 bases). With 3 bases removed from V and 3 bases from J, the gap between germline ends came to 17 bases. Looked up from germline, CDR1 is LGHNT and CDR2 is FRNRAP. CDR3 length: 16 residues. The CDR3 sequence: CASGFDPQGQDTEAFF. CDR3 DNA: TGTGCTAGTGGTTTCGACCCGCAGGGGCAGGACACTGAAGCTTTCTTT.

The CDR3 DNA reads TGCGCCAGCAGTGAGTCTGGGGAAGAGACCCAGTACTTC. It translates to CASSESGEETQYF. The chain has TRBV10-1 and TRBJ2-5; D is uncertain. Germline loops: CDR1 WNHNN, CDR2 SYGVQD (reference sequence). V was shortened by 0 bases and J by 3 bases, with 5 bases between the two germline ends. The CDR3 runs 13 residues.

This sequence joins TRBV6-1 and TRBJ1-2, with TRBD1 matching 11 bases. CDR3 length equals 15 residues. The V and J ends lost 6 bases and 6 bases, in that order; junction bases with no gene match: 9. The germline V gene encodes CDR1 MNHNS and CDR2 SASEGT. The CDR3 bases are TGTGCCAGCAGGGGCGCTAGGACAGGGGGCGATGGCTACACCTTC. Its translation: CASRGARTGGDGYTF.

The chain employs TRBV7-9 and TRBJ1-1; tentative D call: TRBD1 (5 bases). From germline, CDR1 is SEHNR and CDR2 FQNEAQ (reference sequence). V lost 0 bases, J lost 3 bases, and 8 bases lay in between. The CDR3 is made up of 14 amino acids. The DNA of the CDR3 is TGTGCCAGCAGCTTAGCGGGGGGGTACACTGAAGCTTTCTTT. Its protein is CASSLAGGYTEAFF.

This clone was observed once. The chain joins TRBV18 to TRBJ2-2; D gene ambiguous. Germline assignment: CDR1 KGHSH and CDR2 LQKENI. The CDR3 spans 15 residues. Deletions cut 2 bases from V and 0 bases from J, with 7 bases between. Written as DNA, the CDR3 is TGTGCCAGCTCACCAGAAGAACCGAACACCGGGGAGCTGTTTTTT. Its protein is CASSPEEPNTGELFF.

The chain uses TRBV10-3 and TRBJ2-1, with 12 bases identical to TRBD1. Germline assignment: CDR1 ENHRY and CDR2 SYGVKD. This CDR3 is built from 16 residues. V gave up 3 bases and J gave up 7 bases; unmatched junction bases: 7. Here the CDR3 DNA reads TGTGCCATCAGTGACCCGGGACAGGGGGCACCAAATGAGCAGTTCTTC. Translation: CAISDPGQGAPNEQFF.

This clone showed up just once. The chain links TRBV6-5 to TRBJ1-2, with D uncertain. V dropped 0 bases and J dropped 2 bases, with 10 bases sitting between them. Germline V gene sequence: CDR1 MNHEY, CDR2 SVGAGI. The CDR3 covers 15 residues. This CDR3 is CASSYSGRLNYGYTF. CDR3 nucleotide sequence: TGTGCCAGCAGTTACTCCGGCAGGTTGAACTATGGCTACACCTTC.

The genes are TRBV6-1 and TRBJ2-7, with TRBD1 matching 8 bases. The V segment lost 4 bases and the J segment 1 base; nucleotides outside the gene matches: 3. The CDR3 is made up of 14 amino acids. From germline, CDR1 is MNHNS and CDR2 SASEGT. CDR3 sequence: CASSADRVSYEQYF. In DNA, the CDR3 is TGTGCCAGCAGTGCGGACAGGGTATCCTACGAGCAGTACTTC.

The CDR3 protein is CASSSLSSRTGVNNEQFF. CDR3 DNA: TGTGCCAGCAGCTCTTTAAGTTCGCGGACAGGGGTTAACAATGAGCAGTTCTTC. The chain employs TRBV7-3 and TRBJ2-1; 9 bases fit TRBD1. The V and J ends lost 4 bases and 5 bases, in that order; junction bases with no gene match: 15. The CDR3 runs 18 residues. Germline V CDR1 and CDR2: SGHTA, FQGTGA. Variable domain in full (rest from reference TRBV7-3 and TRBJ2-1): GAGVSQTPSNKVTEKGKYVELRCDPISGHTALYWYRQSLGQGPEFLIYFQGTGAADDSGLPNDRFFAVRPEGSVSTLKIQRTERGDSAVYLCASSSLSSRTGVNNEQFFGPGTRLTVL.

The rearrangement joins TRBV7-9 to TRBJ2-3; D perhaps matches TRBD2 (5 bases). This CDR3 spans 16 amino acids. Per germline, CDR1 SEHNR and CDR2 FQNEAQ (reference sequence). The V and J ends lost 5 bases and 6 bases respectively, with 21 bases between them. The CDR3 is CASSPEGGPMRDTQYF. The CDR3 nucleotides read TGTGCCAGCAGCCCCGAGGGCGGGCCTATGCGCGATACGCAGTATTTT.